Listed below are T cell receptor beta chains from one sample, sequenced in a study of T cell responses to AZD1222 COVID-19 vaccine. Some clones are missing from TCRdb's copy, which holds only in-frame ones; the method was immunoSEQ multiplex PCR. The repertoire holds some 130,000 clones, with 90% as singletons. The sample here was peripheral blood, taken on day 0 of AZD1222 vaccination. Source of these receptors: an adult in good health. Both conserved end residues are part of each CDR3. A D gene is named only where the DNA matches it firmly. The size field is filled for only some rows; it gives once, few, many or a size class.

V gene: TRBV6-5
D gene: TRBD2
J gene: TRBJ2-1
clone size: -
CDR3 DNA: TGTGCCAGCAGTTACCTCCTAGCGGGGGGAGCTGAGCAGTTCTTC
CDR3 protein: CASSYLLAGGAEQFF

V gene: TRBV28
D gene: TRBD1
J gene: TRBJ1-6
clone size: -
CDR3 DNA: TGTGCCAGCAGTTTACGACAGGGTTACAATTCACCCCTCCACTTT
CDR3 protein: CASSLRQGYNSPLHF

V gene: TRBV29-1
D gene: -
J gene: TRBJ2-1
clone size: -
CDR3 DNA: TGCAGCGTGGGTGAGCAGTTCTTC
CDR3 protein: CSVGEQFF

V gene: TRBV18
D gene: -
J gene: TRBJ2-1
clone size: -
CDR3 DNA: TGTGCCAGCTCACCAACGGGGTCGGGGGGACAAGGTGAGCAGTTCTTC
CDR3 protein: CASSPTGSGGQGEQFF

V gene: TRBV11-2
D gene: -
J gene: TRBJ2-6
clone size: -
CDR3 DNA: TGTGCCAGCAGGTCACCAGCCCTGAGCTCTGGGGCCAACGTCCTGACTTTC
CDR3 protein: CASRSPALSSGANVLTF

V gene: TRBV6-1
D gene: TRBD2
J gene: TRBJ2-7
clone size: -
CDR3 DNA: TGTGCCAGCAGTGAAGCTAGCGGGGGTAAGAAGCAGTACTTC
CDR3 protein: CASSEASGGKKQYF

V gene: TRBV5-1
D gene: TRBD1
J gene: TRBJ2-3
clone size: -
CDR3 DNA: TGCGCCAGCTCCCAGTTTGAGGGGGCAACAGATACGCAGTATTTT
CDR3 protein: CASSQFEGATDTQYF

V gene: TRBV5-6
D gene: -
J gene: TRBJ2-3
clone size: -
CDR3 DNA: TGTGCCAGCAGCTTGGCAGGGTTTAGCACAGATACGCAGTATTTT
CDR3 protein: CASSLAGFSTDTQYF

V gene: TRBV11-1
D gene: -
J gene: TRBJ1-1
clone size: -
CDR3 DNA: TGTGCCAGCAGTTCCGACATGAACACTGAAGCTTTCTTT
CDR3 protein: CASSSDMNTEAFF

V gene: TRBV28
D gene: TRBD1
J gene: TRBJ1-1
clone size: once
CDR3 DNA: TGTGCCAGCAGGATGGGACAGGGCACTGAAGCTTTCTTT
CDR3 protein: CASRMGQGTEAFF

V gene: TRBV6-5
D gene: -
J gene: TRBJ2-7
clone size: -
CDR3 DNA: TGTGCCAGCAGTTACGGGCTTCAGACAGGCTCCTACGAGCAGTACTTC
CDR3 protein: CASSYGLQTGSYEQYF

V gene: TRBV5-4
D gene: TRBD2
J gene: TRBJ2-3
clone size: -
CDR3 DNA: TGTGCCAGCAGCGCGGGGGGGTACACAGATACGCAGTATTTT
CDR3 protein: CASSAGGYTDTQYF

V gene: TRBV18
D gene: -
J gene: TRBJ2-5
clone size: once
CDR3 DNA: TGTGCCAGCTCACTGTACCAAGAGACCCAGTACTTC
CDR3 protein: CASSLYQETQYF

V gene: TRBV9
D gene: -
J gene: TRBJ2-1
clone size: -
CDR3 DNA: TGTGCCAGCAGCTCCCAGCCCTTTTCACCCTACAATGAGCAGTTCTTC
CDR3 protein: CASSSQPFSPYNEQFF

V gene: TRBV7-9
D gene: -
J gene: TRBJ2-3
clone size: -
CDR3 DNA: TGTGCCAGCAGCTTACCGTGGAGCGGTTTTGGACGCACAGATACGCAGTATTTT
CDR3 protein: CASSLPWSGFGRTDTQYF

V gene: TRBV9
D gene: TRBD2
J gene: TRBJ2-3
clone size: once
CDR3 DNA: TGTGCCAGCAGCGTAGGGAGTAGCGGGGGGACGGATACGCAGTATTTT
CDR3 protein: CASSVGSSGGTDTQYF

V gene: TRBV19
D gene: -
J gene: TRBJ1-2
clone size: -
CDR3 DNA: TGTGCCAGTAGTCTCCTGGGGGGCTACACCTTC
CDR3 protein: CASSLLGGYTF

V gene: TRBV7-8
D gene: -
J gene: TRBJ2-3
clone size: -
CDR3 DNA: TGTGCCAGCAGCTTACGGACATGGGAGGCTGTACGCACAGATACGCAGTATTTT
CDR3 protein: CASSLRTWEAVRTDTQYF

V gene: TRBV6-5
D gene: -
J gene: TRBJ2-7
clone size: -
CDR3 DNA: TGTGCCAGCAGTTACTCGGGCAGGTACTACGAGCAGTACTTC
CDR3 protein: CASSYSGRYYEQYF

V gene: TRBV7-8
D gene: TRBD1
J gene: TRBJ1-5
clone size: once
CDR3 DNA: TGTGCCAGCAGCTTAGAAAGAGGGGGCGGTCAGCCCCAGCATTTT
CDR3 protein: CASSLERGGGQPQHF

V gene: TRBV6-2/TRBV6-3
D gene: TRBD1
J gene: TRBJ1-5
clone size: -
CDR3 DNA: TGTGCCAGCAGTGGGACAGGCAATCAGCCCCAGCATTTT
CDR3 protein: CASSGTGNQPQHF

V gene: TRBV7-8
D gene: TRBD1
J gene: TRBJ2-1
clone size: -
CDR3 DNA: TGTGCCAGCAGCTTAGGGCAGGGGGCCAGCTCCTACAATGAGCAGTTCTTC
CDR3 protein: CASSLGQGASSYNEQFF